The TCR beta chain under discussion was sequenced for a study of T cell responses to AZD1222 COVID-19 vaccine. General study points: Vaccine-related CD4 TCRs covered spike, predominating at 160-218 and 743-854. Spike-specific TCR breadth and depth both grew after two AZD1222 doses. White British ancestry dominated among donors, who included more females, and clonal diversity was possibly underestimated.

The protocol was immunoSEQ multiplex PCR, while the TCRdb copy is restricted to in-frame clones and leaves out a portion. The sample includes 25,000 to 35,000 clones, 85% to 95% seen only once; the top ten take over 6.5%. About this clone: Its target is not known.

There are 15 residues in the CDR3. Trimming took 4 bases from V and 0 from J; bases not matched to a gene: 2. Looked up from germline, CDR1 is MNHEY and CDR2 is SVGAGI. The origin of this receptor is an adult in good health. This chain links TRBV6-5 with TRBJ1-3, with 8 nucleotides matching TRBD1. Sequenced here: peripheral blood, sampled on day 0 of AZD1222 vaccination. The CDR3 is CASSSDRVSGNTIYF. CDR3 nucleotides: TGTGCCAGCAGTTCGGACAGGGTCTCTGGAAACACCATATATTTT.